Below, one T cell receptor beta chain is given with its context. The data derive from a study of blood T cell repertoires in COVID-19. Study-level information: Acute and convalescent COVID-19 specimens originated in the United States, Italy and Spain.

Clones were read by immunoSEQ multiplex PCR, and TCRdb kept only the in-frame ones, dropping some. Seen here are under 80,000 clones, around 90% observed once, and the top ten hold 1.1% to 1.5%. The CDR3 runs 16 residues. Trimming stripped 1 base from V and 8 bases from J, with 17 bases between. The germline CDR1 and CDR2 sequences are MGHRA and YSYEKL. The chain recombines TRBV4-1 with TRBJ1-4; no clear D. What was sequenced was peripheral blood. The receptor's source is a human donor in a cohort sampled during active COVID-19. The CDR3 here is CASSQAGSAGWEKLFF. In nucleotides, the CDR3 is TGCGCCAGCAGCCAAGCCGGCTCGGCAGGCTGGGAAAAACTGTTTTTT.